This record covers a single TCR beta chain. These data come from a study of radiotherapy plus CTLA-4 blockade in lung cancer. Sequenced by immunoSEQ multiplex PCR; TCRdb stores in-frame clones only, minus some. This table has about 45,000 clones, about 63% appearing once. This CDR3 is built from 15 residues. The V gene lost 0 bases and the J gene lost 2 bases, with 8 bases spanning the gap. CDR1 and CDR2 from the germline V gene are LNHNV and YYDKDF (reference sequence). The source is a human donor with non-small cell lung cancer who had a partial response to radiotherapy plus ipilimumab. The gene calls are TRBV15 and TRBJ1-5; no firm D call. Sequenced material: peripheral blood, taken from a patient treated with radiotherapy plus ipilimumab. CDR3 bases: TGTGCCACCAGCAGAGAGTGGGGAGGCAATCAGCCCCAGCATTTT. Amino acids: CATSREWGGNQPQHF. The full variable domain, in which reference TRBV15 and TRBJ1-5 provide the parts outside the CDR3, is DAMVIQNPRYQVTQFGKPVTLSCSQTLNHNVMYWYQQKSSQAPKLLFHYYDKDFNNEADTPDNFQSRRPNTSFCFLDIRSPGLGDTAMYLCATSREWGGNQPQHFGDGTRLSIL.